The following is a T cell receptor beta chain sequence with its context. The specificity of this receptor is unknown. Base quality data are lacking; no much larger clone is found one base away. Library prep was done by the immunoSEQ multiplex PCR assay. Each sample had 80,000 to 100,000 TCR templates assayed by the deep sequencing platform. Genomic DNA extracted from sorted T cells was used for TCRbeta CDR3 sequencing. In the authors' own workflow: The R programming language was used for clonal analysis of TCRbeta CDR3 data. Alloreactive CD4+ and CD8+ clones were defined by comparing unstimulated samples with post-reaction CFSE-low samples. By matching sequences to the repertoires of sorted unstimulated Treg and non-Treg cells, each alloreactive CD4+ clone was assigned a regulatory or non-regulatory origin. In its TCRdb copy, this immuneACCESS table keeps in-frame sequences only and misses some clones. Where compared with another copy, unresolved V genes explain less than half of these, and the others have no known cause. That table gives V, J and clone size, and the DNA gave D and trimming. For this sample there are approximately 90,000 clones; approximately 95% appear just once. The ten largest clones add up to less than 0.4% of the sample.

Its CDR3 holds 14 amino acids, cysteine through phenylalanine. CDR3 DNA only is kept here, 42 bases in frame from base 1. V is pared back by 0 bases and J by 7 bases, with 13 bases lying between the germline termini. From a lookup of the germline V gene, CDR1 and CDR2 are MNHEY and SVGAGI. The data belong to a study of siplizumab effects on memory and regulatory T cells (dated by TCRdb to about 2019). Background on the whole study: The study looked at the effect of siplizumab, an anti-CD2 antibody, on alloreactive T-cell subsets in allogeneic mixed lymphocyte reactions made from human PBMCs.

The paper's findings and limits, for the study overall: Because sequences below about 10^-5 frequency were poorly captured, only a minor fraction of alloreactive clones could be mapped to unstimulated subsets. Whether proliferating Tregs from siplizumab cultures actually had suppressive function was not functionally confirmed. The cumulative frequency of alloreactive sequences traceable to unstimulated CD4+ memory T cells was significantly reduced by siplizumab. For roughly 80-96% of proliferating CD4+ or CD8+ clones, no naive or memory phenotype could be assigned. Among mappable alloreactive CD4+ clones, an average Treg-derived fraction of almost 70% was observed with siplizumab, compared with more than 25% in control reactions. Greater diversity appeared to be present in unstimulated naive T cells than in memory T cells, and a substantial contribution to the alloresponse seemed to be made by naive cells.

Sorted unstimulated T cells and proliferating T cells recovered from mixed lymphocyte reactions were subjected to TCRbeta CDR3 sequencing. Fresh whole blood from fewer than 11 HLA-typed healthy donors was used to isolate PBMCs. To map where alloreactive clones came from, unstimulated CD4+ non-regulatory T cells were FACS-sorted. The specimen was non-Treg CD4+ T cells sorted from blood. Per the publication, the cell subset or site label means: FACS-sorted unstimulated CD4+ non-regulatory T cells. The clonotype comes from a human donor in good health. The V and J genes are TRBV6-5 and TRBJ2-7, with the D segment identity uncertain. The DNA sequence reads TGTGCCAGCAGTTACTCGGAACACGGACGGGAGCAGTACTTC. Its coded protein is CASSYSEHGREQYF.